Below, one T cell receptor (beta chain) is given with its context. This clone was seen at least ten times. The antigen it recognizes is unknown. The sample holds no much larger clone one base away, and base qualities are not on file. These data are taken from a study of metastatic and nonmetastatic thyroid tumors (dated by TCRdb to the early 2020s). In terms of the full investigation: Repertoires were compared across peripheral blood and tumor or nodule tissue samples from malignant and benign thyroid patients.

No treatment had been received by any patient before thyroid surgery. Patient clinical samples collected from about 2011 to 2018 were retrospectively analysed using T-cell receptor beta sequencing. Preparation of the library involved PCR. Sequencing used an Illumina HiSeq 4000. High-throughput sequencing was used to profile the TCR beta-chain CDR3 region of each patient. The original methods were these. Drawing on CDR3 differences between clinicopathological groups, the researchers built a classifier meant to tell apart patients with distant-metastatic papillary thyroid cancer. The Shannon index was used to assess repertoire diversity, and the Morisita-Horn index was used to assess tumor-blood repertoire similarity. TCRdb handled the public reads itself, with Q25 trimming in fastp and clone calling in MiXCR, and kept productive beta chains. The V and J calls follow TCRdb's processing rather than the paper's. The sample table shows some 83,000 clones, and 12% are seen once. 7% to 10% of the sample is held by the ten biggest clonotypes.

Here V drops 0 bases and J drops 5 bases, and the junction holds 3 bases not matched to any gene. The germline V gene (reference sequence) gives CDR1 as LNHNV and CDR2 as YYDKDF. The CDR3 covers 14 residues, taking in both the cysteine and the phenylalanine. The retained sequence is limited to the CDR3, 42 bases, with the frame set at the first base. Overall study outcomes, separate from this receptor: In both blood and tumor samples, malignant tumors were reported to have significantly higher TCR beta diversity than benign nodules.

This TCR came from a female donor with papillary thyroid cancer or a benign thyroid nodule (not recorded which). Some clones in this sample may be carry-over from other donors' samples. This sequence uses TRBV15 and TRBJ2-5; 7 junctional bases match TRBD2. Material for sequencing was tumor tissue. The CDR3 in this case is CATSRDRGEETQYF. At the DNA level, the sequence is TGTGCCACCAGCAGAGACCGGGGGGAGGAGACCCAGTACTTC.